In its sample, the clone carrying this T cell receptor (beta chain) was seen many times. Whole blood, roughly 2.6 ml, came from adult healthy volunteers. Reverse transcription of blood and skin TCR RNA was primed at alpha and beta constant regions. MiXCR, applied by TCRdb to the 5' RACE reads, yields one record per CDR3 protein. The table has approximately 27,000 distinct CDR3 sequences, roughly 25% seen once. This sample is drawn from a study of naive and memory T cell subsets. This CDR3 region has 14 residues. Germline values: CDR1 PRHDT, CDR2 FYEKMQ (reference sequence). V was trimmed by 0 bases and J by 2 bases, leaving 8 bases between them.

The V and J genes are TRBV13 and TRBJ2-7, with D tentatively TRBD1 (5 bases). This sequence originates from a female donor in good health. CDR3 sequence reads: CASSLGQGTYEQYF. CDR3 DNA sequence: TGTGCCAGCAGCTTAGGCCAGGGAACCTACGAGCAGTACTTC.